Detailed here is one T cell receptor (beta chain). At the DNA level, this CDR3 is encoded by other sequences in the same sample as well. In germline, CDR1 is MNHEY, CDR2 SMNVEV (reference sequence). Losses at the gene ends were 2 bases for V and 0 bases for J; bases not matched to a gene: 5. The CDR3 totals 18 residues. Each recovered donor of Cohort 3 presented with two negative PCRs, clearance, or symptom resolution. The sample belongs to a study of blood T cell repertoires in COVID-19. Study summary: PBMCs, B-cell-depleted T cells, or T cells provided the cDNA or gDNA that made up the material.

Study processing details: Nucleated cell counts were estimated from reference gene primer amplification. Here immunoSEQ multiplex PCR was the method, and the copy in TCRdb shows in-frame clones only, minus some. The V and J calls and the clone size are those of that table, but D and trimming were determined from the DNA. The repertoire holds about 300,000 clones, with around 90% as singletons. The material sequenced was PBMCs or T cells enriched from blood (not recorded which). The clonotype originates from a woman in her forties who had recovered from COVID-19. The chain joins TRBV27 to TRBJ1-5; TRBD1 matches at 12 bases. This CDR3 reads CASSLRGQGAFSNQPQHF. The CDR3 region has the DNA TGTGCCAGCAGTTTAAGGGGACAGGGGGCTTTTAGCAATCAGCCCCAGCATTTT.